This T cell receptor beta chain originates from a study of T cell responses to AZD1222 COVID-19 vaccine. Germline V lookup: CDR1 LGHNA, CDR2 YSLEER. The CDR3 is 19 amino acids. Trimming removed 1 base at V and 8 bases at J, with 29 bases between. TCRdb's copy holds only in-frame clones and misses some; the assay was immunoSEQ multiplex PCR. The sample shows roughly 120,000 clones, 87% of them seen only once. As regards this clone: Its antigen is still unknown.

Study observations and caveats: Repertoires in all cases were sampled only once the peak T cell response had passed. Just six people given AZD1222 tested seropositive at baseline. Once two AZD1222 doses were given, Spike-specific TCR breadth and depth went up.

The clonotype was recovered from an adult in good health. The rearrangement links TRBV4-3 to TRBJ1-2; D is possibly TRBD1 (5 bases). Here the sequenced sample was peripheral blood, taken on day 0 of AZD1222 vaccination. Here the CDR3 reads CASSQGWRDRILNHGGYTF. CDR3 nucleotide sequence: TGCGCCAGCAGCCAAGGCTGGCGGGACCGTATCCTAAACCACGGGGGCTACACCTTC.